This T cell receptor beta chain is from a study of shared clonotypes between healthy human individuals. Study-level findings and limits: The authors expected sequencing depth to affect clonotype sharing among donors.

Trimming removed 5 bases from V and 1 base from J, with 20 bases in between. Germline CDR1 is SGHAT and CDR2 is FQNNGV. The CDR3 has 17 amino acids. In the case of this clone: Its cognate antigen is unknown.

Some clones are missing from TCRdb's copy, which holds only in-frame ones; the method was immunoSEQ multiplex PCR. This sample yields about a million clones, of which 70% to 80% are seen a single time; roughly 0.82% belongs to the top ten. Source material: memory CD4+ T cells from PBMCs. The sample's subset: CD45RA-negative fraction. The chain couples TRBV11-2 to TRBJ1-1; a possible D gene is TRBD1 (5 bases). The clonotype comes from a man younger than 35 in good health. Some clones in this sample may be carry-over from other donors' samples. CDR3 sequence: CASSPRGMGQGNTEAFF. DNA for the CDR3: TGTGCCAGCAGCCCAAGAGGGATGGGGCAGGGGAACACTGAAGCTTTCTTT.